This TCR beta chain was recorded in a study of OX40 agonist ivuxolimab in advanced cancers. Regarding the study in general: The costimulatory receptor OX40 (CD134) was targeted by ivuxolimab, a fully human IgG2 agonistic monoclonal antibody. Intravenous ivuxolimab was administered to patients every 2 weeks at six dose levels: 0.01, 0.1, 0.3, 1.5, 3 and 10 mg/kg. Among the roughly 52 dose-escalation patients, some 20 had hepatocellular carcinoma, 15 or so melanoma, 9 renal cell carcinoma and 9 head and neck cancer. In the dose-escalation cohort, roughly four fifths of patients were male, and the mean age was about 55 years, with a range of roughly 23 to 85. Patients were allowed to have had prior anti-PD-1, anti-PD-L1 or anti-CTLA-4 therapy, and roughly 40% of the dose-escalation patients had previously received checkpoint inhibitors. Three dose-escalation patients achieved partial responses, one with hepatocellular carcinoma and two with cutaneous melanoma. The purpose of peripheral TCRbeta sequencing was to test whether ivuxolimab changed TCR sequence diversity and led to clonal T-cell expansion. The paper covers the monotherapy dose-escalation part of the phase I ivuxolimab trial, which included N of about 56 patients.

Results the study describes overall, beyond this receptor: In the 0.1-3.0 mg/kg groups, partial responders were among the patients with the lowest normalized peripheral clonal expansion, particularly in CD8+ T cells. After ivuxolimab, more expanded clones were found on average in CD8+ T cells than in CD4+ T cells. At doses of 0.1 to 3.0 mg/kg, clonal expansion of both CD4+ and CD8+ blood T cells was observed from baseline to week 6. Low levels of normalized T-cell clonal expansion were also seen in some patients who did not respond. Antigen specificity was not determined for the clonally expanded peripheral T cells.

Patients with a history of autoimmune disease or receiving systemic immunosuppression were excluded from the trial. In every dose cohort, peripheral blood was drawn for TCR sequencing at baseline, cycle 4 day 1, and cycle 7 day 1. Samples came from an open-label, multicenter, first-in-human phase I dose-escalation trial of ivuxolimab. Adults with locally advanced or metastatic melanoma, renal cell, hepatocellular, or head and neck squamous cell carcinoma were enrolled in the trial. CD4+ and CD8+ T cells were sorted separately from peripheral blood before TCR sequencing. To sequence the TCRbeta CDR3 region, genomic DNA was isolated from the sorted cells. The immunoSEQ Assay was used to sequence the TCRbeta CDR3 regions. In its TCRdb copy, this immuneACCESS table keeps in-frame sequences only and misses some clones. Where compared with another copy, unresolved V genes explain less than half of these, and the others have no known cause. Recorded for this sample are tens of thousands of clones; around 90% of them occurred a single time. The ten biggest clones cover about 0.35% of the sample.

A word on this clone: The clone's antigen remains unknown. Base quality data are lacking; no much larger clone is found one base away.

V is shortened by 7 bases, J by 10 bases, and the region joining them spans 19 bases. In the germline V gene (reference sequence), CDR1 corresponds to MNHNY and CDR2 to SVGAGI. The CDR3 contains 13 residues, cysteine and phenylalanine counted. Of all the DNA, just the CDR3 is kept, 39 bases in frame from base 1. This TCR came from an adult with an advanced solid tumor such as melanoma, head and neck, liver or kidney cancer. Sequencing used CD4+ or CD8+ T cells sorted from blood, obtained in a trial of the OX40 agonist ivuxolimab. The chain uses TRBV6-6 and TRBJ1-1; confidence is insufficient to name the D gene. CDR3 reads: CASTSSGLGGAFF. Read as DNA, the sequence is TGTGCCAGCACTTCGTCGGGCCTAGGTGGAGCTTTCTTT.